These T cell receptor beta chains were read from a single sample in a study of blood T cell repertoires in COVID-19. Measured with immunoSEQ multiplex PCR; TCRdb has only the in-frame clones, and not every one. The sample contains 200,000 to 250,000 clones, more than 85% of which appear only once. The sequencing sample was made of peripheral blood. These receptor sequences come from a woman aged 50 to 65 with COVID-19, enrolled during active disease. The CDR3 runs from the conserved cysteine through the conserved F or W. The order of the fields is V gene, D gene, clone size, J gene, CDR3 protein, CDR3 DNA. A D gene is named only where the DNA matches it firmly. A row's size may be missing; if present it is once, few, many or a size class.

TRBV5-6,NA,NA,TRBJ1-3,CASSFRGLSGNTIYF,TGTGCCAGCAGCTTTAGGGGTCTCTCTGGAAACACCATATATTTT
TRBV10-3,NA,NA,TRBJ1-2,CAISESGGTGTF,TGTGCCATCAGTGAGTCGGGAGGCACGGGGACCTTC
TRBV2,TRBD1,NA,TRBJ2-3,CASSEETGSFADTQYF,TGTGCCAGCAGCGAGGAGACAGGGAGTTTCGCAGATACGCAGTATTTT
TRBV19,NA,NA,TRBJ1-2,CASSIDTGYGYTF,TGTGCCAGTAGTATTGACACAGGCTATGGCTACACCTTC
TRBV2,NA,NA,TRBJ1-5,CASTGGNQPQHF,TGTGCCAGCACGGGGGGCAATCAGCCCCAGCATTTT
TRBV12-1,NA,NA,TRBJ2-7,CASSCLLAGGLSYEQYF,TGTGCCAGCAGCTGCCTCCTAGCGGGGGGGTTATCCTACGAGCAGTACTTC
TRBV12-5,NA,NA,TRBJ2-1,CASVWGPFYNEQFF,TGTGCTAGTGTCTGGGGGCCGTTCTACAATGAGCAGTTCTTC
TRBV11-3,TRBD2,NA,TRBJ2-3,CASSFTQRGGNTDTQYF,TGTGCCAGCAGCTTTACCCAGCGGGGGGGGAACACAGATACGCAGTATTTT
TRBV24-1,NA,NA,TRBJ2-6,CATSEGTLTSGANVLTF,TGTGCCACCAGTGAGGGGACACTTACCTCTGGGGCCAACGTCCTGACTTTC
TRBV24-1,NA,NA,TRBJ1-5,CATSDLSGNQPQHF,TGTGCCACCAGTGATTTGAGCGGCAATCAGCCCCAGCATTTT
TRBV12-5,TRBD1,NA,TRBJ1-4,CASGLGNRGRYEKLFF,TGTGCTAGTGGTTTGGGGAACAGGGGGCGTTATGAAAAACTGTTTTTT
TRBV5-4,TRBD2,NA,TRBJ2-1,CASSPNPSGDYNEQFF,TGTGCCAGCAGCCCAAACCCTAGCGGGGACTACAATGAGCAGTTCTTC
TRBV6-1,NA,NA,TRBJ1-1,CASSEIGVEEAFF,TGTGCCAGCAGTGAAATAGGGGTCGAAGAAGCTTTCTTT
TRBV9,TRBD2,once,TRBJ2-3,CASSVASGGMGDTQYF,TGTGCCAGCAGCGTAGCAAGCGGGGGGATGGGAGATACGCAGTATTTT
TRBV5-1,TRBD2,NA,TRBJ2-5,CASSPQGAGGQETQYF,TGCGCCAGCAGCCCCCAAGGGGCGGGGGGTCAAGAGACCCAGTACTTC
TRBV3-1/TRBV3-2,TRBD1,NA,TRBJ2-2,CASSLRGLGDTGELFF,TGTGCCAGCAGCCTAAGGGGGCTAGGGGACACCGGGGAGCTGTTTTTT
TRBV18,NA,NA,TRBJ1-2,CASSPTRLGGGNYGYTF,TGTGCCAGCTCACCAACCCGCCTCGGCGGGGGGAACTATGGCTACACCTTC
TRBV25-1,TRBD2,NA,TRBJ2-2,CASSDPGLASPGELFF,TGTGCCAGCAGTGACCCGGGACTAGCGTCGCCCGGGGAGCTGTTTTTT
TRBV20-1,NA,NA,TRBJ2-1,CSASIRLGDEQFF,TGCAGTGCTAGTATCAGGCTGGGCGATGAGCAGTTCTTC
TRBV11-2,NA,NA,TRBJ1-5,CASSFSGGGQPQHF,TGTGCCAGCAGCTTCTCGGGGGGGGGTCAGCCCCAGCATTTT
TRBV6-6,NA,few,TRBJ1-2,CASTSQLGAGGDGYTF,TGTGCCAGCACATCCCAACTGGGTGCGGGTGGCGATGGCTACACCTTC
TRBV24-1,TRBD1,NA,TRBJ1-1,CATSGGSGTEAFF,TGTGCCACCTCAGGGGGCTCGGGGACTGAAGCTTTCTTT
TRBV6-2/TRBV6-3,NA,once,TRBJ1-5,CASSYFPNRANQPQHF,TGTGCCAGCAGTTATTTTCCGAACAGGGCCAATCAGCCCCAGCATTTT
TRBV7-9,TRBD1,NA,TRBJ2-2,CASSRDRGQAAGELFF,TGTGCCAGCAGCCGAGACAGGGGGCAAGCGGCCGGGGAGCTGTTTTTT
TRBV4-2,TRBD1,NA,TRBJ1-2,CASSQVGQAARDYGYTF,TGTGCCAGCAGCCAAGTGGGACAGGCGGCCAGGGACTATGGCTACACCTTC
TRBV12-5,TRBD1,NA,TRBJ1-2,CASGPPEQTGPPYGYTF,TGTGCTAGTGGACCTCCTGAACAGACAGGGCCCCCGTATGGCTACACCTTC
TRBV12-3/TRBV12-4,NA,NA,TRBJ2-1,CASSLDGLNEQFF,TGTGCCAGCAGTTTAGACGGGTTGAATGAGCAGTTCTTC
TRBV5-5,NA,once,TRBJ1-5,CASSSTVNQPQHF,TGTGCCAGCAGCTCAACTGTTAACCAGCCCCAGCATTTT
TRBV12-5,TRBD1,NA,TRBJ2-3,CASGQGKSRTDTQYF,TGTGCTAGTGGACAGGGGAAGTCGAGGACAGATACGCAGTATTTT
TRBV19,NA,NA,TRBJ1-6,CASSPVGGSPLHF,TGTGCCAGTAGTCCCGTGGGAGGTTCGCCCCTCCACTTT
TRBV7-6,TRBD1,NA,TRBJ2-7,CASSSGTEFYEQYF,TGTGCCAGCAGCTCCGGGACAGAATTCTACGAGCAGTACTTC
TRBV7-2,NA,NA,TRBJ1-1,CASSSVFTEAFF,TGTGCCAGCAGCTCAGTCTTCACTGAAGCTTTCTTT
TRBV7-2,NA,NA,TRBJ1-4,CASSAGGYEKLFF,TGTGCCAGCAGCGCCGGGGGGTATGAAAAACTGTTTTTT
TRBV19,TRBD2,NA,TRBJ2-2,CASKVGLAGGPGELFF,TGTGCCAGTAAAGTGGGTCTAGCGGGAGGGCCCGGGGAGCTGTTTTTT
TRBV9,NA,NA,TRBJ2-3,CASSVAPPPDTQYF,TGTGCCAGCAGCGTGGCCCCGCCCCCAGATACGCAGTATTTT